One and the same sample provided the 20 T cell receptor beta chains below, sequenced in a study of blood T cell repertoires in COVID-19 (TCRdb year 2020). The method was the immunoSEQ multiplex PCR assay. The source is immuneACCESS, and TCRdb retained only in-frame sequences with V and J called. Part of the clones is not carried over; for the studies checked, unresolved V genes explain less than half of this, and the remainder is unexplained. In all, the sample holds a few hundred thousand clones, and 80% to 90% of those were seen once. Just over 7% of the sample rests with the top ten. Sequences were obtained from peripheral blood. The receptors originated from a woman between 55 and 75 years old with COVID-19, enrolled during active disease.

This clone was seen only a few times. The chain has TRBV5-4 and TRBJ1-3; D is ambiguous. In germline, CDR1 is SGHNT, CDR2 YYREEE (reference sequence). Trimming shortened V by 1 base and J by 2 bases, and 13 bases separated the two germline ends. CDR3 length: 16 amino acids. CDR3 region: CASSLRAGSPGNTIYF. The CDR3 DNA reads TGTGCCAGCAGCTTGCGCGCGGGCTCTCCTGGAAACACCATATATTTT.

The CDR3 here is CAIPSASGVHWGELFF. The CDR3 region has the DNA TGTGCCATTCCGTCTGCGAGCGGGGTACACTGGGGGGAGCTGTTTTTT. The chain employs TRBV14 and TRBJ2-2; 7 nucleotides match TRBD2. The germline CDR1 and CDR2 sequences are SGHDN and FVKESK. Trimming cost V 10 bases and J 8 bases; bases outside gene matches: 19. The CDR3 sequence is 16 residues long.

The chain links TRBV6-2 or TRBV6-3 to TRBJ2-7; D perhaps matches TRBD1 (5 bases). The germline V gene encodes CDR1 MNHEY and CDR2 SVGEGT. Trimming cost V 5 bases and J 5 bases, with 10 bases left between them. This CDR3 region has 12 residues. The CDR3 loop reads CASSHRFDEQYF. CDR3 sequence (DNA): TGTGCCAGCAGTCACAGGTTCGACGAGCAGTACTTC.

V usage is TRBV7-3 and J usage is TRBJ2-1, with 7 bases that match TRBD2. With 4 bases clipped from V and 4 bases from J, the junction kept 10 bases outside the gene matches. CDR1 SGHTA and CDR2 FQGTGA come from the germline V gene. The CDR3 spans 16 residues. The CDR3 region is CASSSWEGSAYNEQFF. CDR3 nucleotide sequence: TGTGCCAGCAGCTCATGGGAGGGGAGCGCTTACAATGAGCAGTTCTTC.

V and J are TRBV4-3 and TRBJ2-6, with D perhaps matching TRBD1 (6 bases). The V gene's germline CDR1 is LGHNA and CDR2 YSLEER. Trimming pared 0 bases from V and 4 bases from J, leaving 13 bases between. This CDR3 is built from 17 residues. The CDR3: CASSQDFQGTGANVLTF. CDR3 DNA sequence: TGCGCCAGCAGCCAAGACTTTCAGGGGACCGGGGCCAACGTCCTGACTTTC.

This sequence joins TRBV5-1 and TRBJ1-2; 9 bases fit TRBD1. V was pared by 4 bases and J by 4 bases, with 14 bases of the junction left unmatched. Germline values: CDR1 SGHRS, CDR2 YFSETQ. This CDR3 region has 17 residues. The CDR3 sequence: CASSDSLGTGIAYGYTF. The CDR3 coding sequence is TGCGCCAGCAGCGACTCCTTGGGGACAGGGATCGCCTATGGCTACACCTTC.

V is TRBV13 and J is TRBJ2-7; 15 nucleotides match TRBD2. With 3 bases clipped from V and 2 bases from J, the junction kept 8 bases outside the gene matches. Germline V lookup: CDR1 PRHDT, CDR2 FYEKMQ (reference sequence). The CDR3 consists of 18 residues. This CDR3 reads CASSFGTSGGPRAYEQYF. In DNA, the CDR3 is TGTGCCAGCAGCTTCGGGACTAGCGGGGGGCCAAGAGCCTACGAGCAGTACTTC.

The chain recombines TRBV11-2 with TRBJ2-1, with D perhaps TRBD2 (6 bases). CDR3 length: 15 residues. Germline CDR1 SGHAT, CDR2 FQNNGV. Trimming pared 0 bases from V and 3 bases from J, leaving 9 bases between. CDR3 region: CASSLEGGDYNEQFF. Here the CDR3 DNA reads TGTGCCAGCAGCTTAGAGGGCGGGGACTACAATGAGCAGTTCTTC.

The V and J genes are TRBV18 and TRBJ2-1; D unclear. Trimming took 2 bases from V and 1 from J, leaving 12 bases between them. The CDR3 loop spans 16 amino acids. In germline, CDR1 is KGHSH, CDR2 LQKENI. The CDR3 region is CASSPNEAVSYNEQFF. The CDR3 DNA follows: TGTGCCAGCTCACCAAACGAGGCGGTTTCCTACAATGAGCAGTTCTTC. Full variable domain (remainder filled in from reference TRBV18 and TRBJ2-1): NAGVMQNPRHLVRRRGQEARLRCSPMKGHSHVYWYRQLPEEGLKFMVYLQKENIIDESGMPKERFSAEFPKEGPSILRIQQVVRGDSAAYFCASSPNEAVSYNEQFFGPGTRLTVL.

The CDR3 DNA sequence: TGTGCCAGCAGCTTAGTCTCGATTGGGTCAGGGGCCCATGGCTACACCTTC. Translated: CASSLVSIGSGAHGYTF. J is TRBJ1-2 and V is TRBV7-2, with D perhaps matching TRBD1 (6 bases). Germline values: CDR1 SGHTA, CDR2 FQGNSA. The CDR3 is 17 amino acids. V was cut by 1 base and J by 6 bases, with 21 bases left in between.

This chain uses TRBV6-5 with TRBJ1-4; perhaps TRBD1 as D (5 bases). This CDR3 contains 16 residues. The germline V and J ends were trimmed by 4 bases and 2 bases, with 14 bases remaining between them. Germline V gives CDR1 MNHEY, CDR2 SVGAGI. The CDR3 loop reads CASSLGLLGTNEKLFF. The CDR3 nucleotides read TGTGCCAGCAGTTTGGGACTCCTGGGTACTAATGAAAAACTGTTTTTT.

The genes are TRBV7-3 and TRBJ2-1; 10 bases line up with TRBD2. V gave up 1 base and J gave up 6 bases; unmatched junction bases: 9. This CDR3 region has 17 residues. The germline V gene encodes CDR1 SGHTA and CDR2 FQGTGA. DNA for the CDR3: TGTGCCAGCAGCTTAAGGCTAGCGGGGGCGGGACTCAATGAGCAGTTCTTC. Translation: CASSLRLAGAGLNEQFF.

V and J are TRBV27 and TRBJ1-2; no reliable D call. Germline CDR1 and CDR2: MNHEY and SMNVEV (reference sequence). The V gene lost 6 bases and the J gene lost 8 bases, with 19 bases spanning the gap. CDR3 length: 14 amino acids. The CDR3 sequence is CASRRTFGGVGYTF. In DNA, the CDR3 is TGTGCCAGCAGACGGACTTTTGGTGGCGTGGGCTACACCTTC.

The chain uses TRBV6-5 and TRBJ1-1; tentatively, D is TRBD1 (5 bases). CDR3 length: 14 residues. Germline V gene sequence: CDR1 MNHEY, CDR2 SVGAGI. The V and J ends lost 2 bases and 3 bases respectively, with 10 bases between them. The CDR3 is CASSYGPGDTEAFF. CDR3 DNA sequence: TGTGCCAGCAGTTACGGGCCGGGGGACACTGAAGCTTTCTTT.

This chain joins TRBV30 and TRBJ2-7, with D maybe TRBD1 (5 bases). CDR3 length: 14 amino acids. Germline V lookup: CDR1 GTSNPN, CDR2 SVGIG (reference sequence). V lost 3 bases to trimming and J lost 3 bases, with 15 bases between them. The CDR3 spells CAWSPGAGLYEQYF. The CDR3 DNA reads TGTGCCTGGAGCCCTGGGGCAGGCCTCTACGAGCAGTACTTC. The variable domain in full, with the rest retrieved from reference TRBV30 and TRBJ2-7, is SQTIHQWPATLVQPVGSPLSLECTVEGTSNPNLYWYRQAAGRGLQLLFYSVGIGQISSEVPQNLSASRPQDRQFILSSKKLLLSDSGFYLCAWSPGAGLYEQYFGPGTRLTVT.

V is TRBV3-1 (or the pseudogene TRBV3-2) and J is TRBJ2-5; D gene unclear. The CDR3 has 14 residues. Germline V gives CDR1 LGHDT, CDR2 YNNKEL (reference sequence). Trimming left V 0 bases short and J 5 bases short, with 10 bases between. CDR3 DNA: TGTGCCAGCAGCCAAGATCCCCTAAGCGAGACCCAGTACTTC. It codes for CASSQDPLSETQYF.

The chain is built from TRBV14 and TRBJ1-2, with 9 bases matching TRBD1. The trim removed 4 bases at V and 6 bases at J, leaving 3 bases unmatched. The germline V gene has CDR1 SGHDN and CDR2 FVKESK. CDR3 length: 13 residues. CDR3 loop: CASSPGQGNGYTF. The DNA for the CDR3 is TGTGCCAGCAGCCCGGGACAGGGTAATGGCTACACCTTC.

The chain joins TRBV5-6 to TRBJ2-5, with TRBD1 as a possible D gene (6 bases). Germline V lookup: CDR1 SGHDT, CDR2 YYEEEE. V shed 1 base and J shed 4 bases, with 8 bases lying between them. The CDR3 sequence is 13 residues long. The CDR3 DNA reads TGTGCCAGCAGCTTGTTAGGGGGAGAGACCCAGTACTTC. It is translated as CASSLLGGETQYF.

V gene TRBV24-1 combines with J gene TRBJ2-3; 9 nucleotides agree with TRBD1. V lost 2 bases to trimming and J lost 4 bases; unmatched junction nucleotides: 3. The CDR3 is 15 amino acids. Germline values: CDR1 KGHDR, CDR2 SFDVKD. The CDR3: CATSDSRQGADTQYF. The CDR3 bases are TGTGCCACCAGTGATTCCCGACAGGGGGCAGATACGCAGTATTTT.

This sequence joins TRBV4-2 and TRBJ1-2; TRBD1 agrees at 9 bases. After removal of 6 bases from V and 4 bases from J, the junction contained 9 bases not matched to a gene. The germline V gene has CDR1 LGHNA and CDR2 YNFKEQ. The CDR3 runs to 15 residues. The DNA of the CDR3 is TGTGCCAGCAGGGAACCGGGACAGGGAGGCTATGGCTACACCTTC. This codes for CASREPGQGGYGYTF.